These T cell receptor beta chains were read from a single sample in a study of blood T cell repertoires in COVID-19. Assay: immunoSEQ multiplex PCR; the TCRdb copy retains only in-frame clones and omits some. Of about 40,000 clones listed, about four fifths are singletons. Material for sequencing was peripheral blood. Every receptor here comes from a woman in her seventies with acute or convalescent COVID-19. Each CDR3 is given with its conserved first and last residue. The D gene is left open where the match is weak. Part of the rows lack a size; the others show once, few, many or a class for expanded clones.

>TRBV6-4|TRBJ2-1|TRBD2|-
CASSKTGTSGNYNEQFF
TGTGCCAGCAGTAAAACCGGGACTAGCGGGAACTACAATGAGCAGTTCTTC
>TRBV10-1|TRBJ2-5|-|-
CASSESRTRETQYF
TGCGCCAGCAGTGAGTCTAGAACGAGAGAGACCCAGTACTTC
>TRBV6-5|TRBJ1-2|-|-
CASSYGPSNGYTF
TGTGCCAGCAGTTACGGCCCTTCGAATGGCTACACCTTC
>TRBV7-8|TRBJ1-6|-|-
CASSSPGVHSPLHF
TGTGCCAGCAGTTCCCCAGGGGTACATTCACCCCTCCACTTT
>TRBV9|TRBJ2-1|-|-
CASSVSSQNEQFF
TGTGCCAGCAGCGTTTCTAGTCAGAATGAGCAGTTCTTC
>TRBV28|TRBJ2-2|-|-
CASSLFMGGGPGELFF
TGTGCCAGCAGTCTATTTATGGGAGGGGGACCCGGGGAGCTGTTTTTT
>TRBV7-8|TRBJ2-7|TRBD1|-
CASSFDRVGYEQYF
TGTGCCAGCAGCTTCGACAGGGTCGGATACGAGCAGTACTTC
>TRBV15|TRBJ2-7|TRBD2|-
CATSRTAGTSGNYEQYF
TGTGCCACCAGCAGAACAGCCGGGACTAGCGGGAACTACGAGCAGTACTTC
>TRBV7-9|TRBJ2-4|TRBD2|-
CASSPMGAGGWDIQYF
TGTGCCAGCAGCCCCATGGGTGCGGGAGGCTGGGACATTCAGTACTTC
>TRBV12-3/TRBV12-4|TRBJ2-7|TRBD1|once
CASSHGTGGEQYF
TGTGCCAGCAGCCACGGGACAGGGGGCGAGCAGTACTTC
>TRBV7-9|TRBJ2-5|-|-
CASSFNVETQYF
TGTGCCAGCAGCTTCAATGTAGAGACCCAGTACTTC
>TRBV30|TRBJ2-5|-|-
CAWSSSGETQYF
TGTGCCTGGAGTTCCTCCGGGGAGACCCAGTACTTC
>TRBV6-5|TRBJ1-2|-|-
CASSYSGAGNYGYTF
TGTGCCAGCAGTTACTCGGGGGCTGGGAACTATGGCTACACCTTC
>TRBV12-5|TRBJ2-1|-|-
CASGLRLSDNEQFF
TGTGCTAGTGGTTTGCGGTTGAGCGACAATGAGCAGTTCTTC
>TRBV6-2/TRBV6-3|TRBJ1-1|-|-
CASSSGDYNTEAFF
TGTGCCAGCAGTTCAGGGGATTACAACACTGAAGCTTTCTTT
>TRBV4-2|TRBJ1-5|-|few
CASSLSLDRTQPQHF
TGTGCCAGCAGCCTAAGCCTCGACAGAACTCAGCCCCAGCATTTT
>TRBV4-3|TRBJ2-1|TRBD2|-
CASSNQRGTYNEQFF
TGCGCCAGCAGCAACCAGCGGGGGACCTACAATGAGCAGTTCTTC
>TRBV29-1|TRBJ2-5|TRBD1|once
CSVDRGRGETQYF
TGCAGCGTTGACAGGGGGCGCGGGGAGACCCAGTACTTC
>TRBV11-1|TRBJ2-3|-|-
CASSSLWGSTDTQYF
TGTGCCAGCAGCTCCCTTTGGGGCAGCACAGATACGCAGTATTTT
>TRBV19|TRBJ2-7|-|-
CSGSPTYEQYF
TGTTCTGGTAGCCCCACTTACGAGCAGTACTTC
>TRBV28|TRBJ2-1|-|-
CASSLPGRIGDNEQFF
TGTGCCAGCAGTTTACCCGGACGAATAGGGGACAATGAGCAGTTCTTC
>TRBV9|TRBJ1-5|-|-
CASSVGQANQPQHF
TGTGCCAGCAGCGTAGGACAGGCCAATCAGCCCCAGCATTTT
>TRBV18|TRBJ1-6|TRBD1|-
CASSPTGADSPLHF
TGTGCCAGCTCACCGACAGGGGCGGATTCACCCCTCCACTTT
>TRBV6-2/TRBV6-3|TRBJ2-1|TRBD2|few
CASSYTSGQNNEQFF
TGTGCCAGCAGTTATACTAGCGGACAGAACAATGAGCAGTTCTTC
>TRBV19|TRBJ2-7|-|-
CASNNRVGGEQYF
TGTGCCAGTAACAACAGGGTCGGAGGCGAGCAGTACTTC
>TRBV2|TRBJ2-4|-|-
CASSAEQGKNIQYF
TGTGCCAGCAGTGCTGAACAGGGTAAAAACATTCAGTACTTC
>TRBV28|TRBJ1-1|-|-
CASTLNTGKTEAFF
TGTGCCAGCACACTTAACACAGGAAAAACTGAAGCTTTCTTT
>TRBV9|TRBJ1-2|-|-
CASSVGGAGGYTF
TGTGCCAGCAGCGTAGGTGGGGCGGGAGGCTACACCTTC
>TRBV5-1|TRBJ1-5|-|-
CASSSVDKRGNQPQHF
TGCGCCAGCAGCTCGGTTGATAAGCGGGGAAATCAGCCCCAGCATTTT
>TRBV19|TRBJ2-5|-|few
CASSIGLETQYF
TGTGCCAGTAGTATAGGGCTAGAGACCCAGTACTTC
>TRBV11-2|TRBJ2-1|-|-
CASSWRQGAGLADEQFF
TGTGCCAGCAGCTGGCGACAGGGGGCCGGACTAGCGGATGAGCAGTTCTTC
>TRBV15|TRBJ1-1|TRBD1|-
CATRWTGSPRAFF
TGTGCCACCAGGTGGACAGGTTCCCCCCGAGCTTTCTTT
>TRBV11-3|TRBJ2-1|TRBD2|-
CASSSLAGPYNEQFF
TGTGCCAGCAGCTCACTAGCGGGGCCTTACAATGAGCAGTTCTTC
>TRBV5-4|TRBJ1-6|TRBD1|-
CASSLDRGGNSPLHF
TGTGCCAGCAGCTTGGACAGGGGAGGCAATTCACCCCTCCACTTT
>TRBV6-5|TRBJ2-7|TRBD1|once
CASREGQGAYEQYF
TGTGCCAGCAGGGAGGGACAGGGTGCCTACGAGCAGTACTTC
>TRBV28|TRBJ1-5|TRBD1|-
CASSLAGTVSNQPQHF
TGTGCCAGCAGTTTGGCCGGGACAGTTAGCAATCAGCCCCAGCATTTT
>TRBV27|TRBJ1-5|TRBD1|few
CASRRRTGDSNQPQHF
TGTGCCAGCCGGCGGCGGACAGGGGATAGCAATCAGCCCCAGCATTTT
>TRBV3-1/TRBV3-2|TRBJ1-1|-|-
CASTGAVTEAFF
TGTGCCAGCACAGGGGCGGTGACTGAAGCTTTCTTT
>TRBV4-1|TRBJ1-6|-|-
CASSRLTGDNSPLHF
TGCGCCAGCAGCCGACTGACAGGAGATAATTCACCCCTCCACTTT
>TRBV7-2|TRBJ2-2|-|-
CASSSWVAVNTGELFF
TGTGCCAGCAGCTCCTGGGTAGCGGTAAACACCGGGGAGCTGTTTTTT
>TRBV18|TRBJ2-2|TRBD2|-
CASSPPGLAGSGELFF
TGTGCCAGCTCACCACCGGGACTAGCGGGATCCGGGGAGCTGTTTTTT
>TRBV5-1|TRBJ2-5|TRBD2|-
CASSLGISGRVQETQYF
TGCGCCAGCAGCTTGGGGATTAGCGGGAGAGTCCAAGAGACCCAGTACTTC
>TRBV11-3|TRBJ2-1|TRBD1|-
CASSRQGVNEQFF
TGTGCCAGCAGCCGACAGGGGGTTAATGAGCAGTTCTTC
>TRBV11-2|TRBJ1-3|-|-
CASSLGGLNSGNTIYF
TGTGCCAGCAGCTTAGGAGGACTCAACTCTGGAAACACCATATATTTT
>TRBV28|TRBJ1-1|-|-
CASSLGGLNTEAFF
TGTGCCAGCAGTTTAGGGGGCTTGAACACTGAAGCTTTCTTT
>TRBV29-1|TRBJ2-7|TRBD1|-
CSVADREDEQYF
TGCAGCGTCGCCGACAGGGAAGACGAGCAGTACTTC
>TRBV29-1|TRBJ2-3|-|-
CSVGLSPNTDTQYF
TGCAGCGTCGGACTTTCTCCCAACACAGATACGCAGTATTTT
>TRBV5-1|TRBJ1-4|-|-
CASSLGQTTNEKLFF
TGCGCCAGCAGCTTGGGACAGACCACTAATGAAAAACTGTTTTTT
>TRBV7-9|TRBJ2-2|-|-
CASSLLGGTVTELFF
TGTGCCAGCAGCTTATTGGGCGGGACAGTCACGGAGCTGTTTTTT
>TRBV7-8|TRBJ2-5|-|-
CASSLERETQYF
TGTGCCAGCAGCCTAGAGCGGGAGACCCAGTACTTC
>TRBV27|TRBJ2-1|-|-
CASSRGDEGENEQFF
TGTGCCAGCAGTCGGGGCGATGAGGGGGAAAATGAGCAGTTCTTC
>TRBV14|TRBJ2-3|-|-
CASSPRPAWGTDTQYF
TGTGCCAGCAGCCCGCGTCCAGCGTGGGGCACAGATACGCAGTATTTT
>TRBV9|TRBJ2-6|TRBD1|-
CASSVPGTAYSGANVLTF
TGTGCCAGCAGCGTTCCCGGGACAGCTTACTCTGGGGCCAACGTCCTGACTTTC
>TRBV7-9|TRBJ2-7|TRBD2|-
CASSPLAGVSYEQYF
TGTGCCAGCAGCCCGCTAGCGGGCGTCTCCTACGAGCAGTACTTC
>TRBV19|TRBJ2-2|-|-
CASSVLRDTNPKRGELFF
TGTGCCAGTAGTGTACTCCGGGACACGAACCCAAAAAGGGGGGAGCTGTTTTTT
>TRBV6-2/TRBV6-3|TRBJ2-7|-|-
CASSYVGDFSYEQYF
TGTGCCAGCAGTTACGTCGGGGACTTCTCCTACGAGCAGTACTTC
>TRBV27|TRBJ2-5|TRBD2|once
CASSPRGLAGLETQYF
TGTGCCAGCTCCCCGAGGGGACTAGCGGGATTGGAGACCCAGTACTTC
>TRBV15|TRBJ1-1|-|few
CATSRDRRVRAFF
TGTGCCACCAGCAGAGATCGGAGGGTGCGAGCTTTCTTT
>TRBV30|TRBJ2-7|-|-
CAWSPSPGSGLEQYF
TGTGCCTGGAGTCCCAGTCCGGGGTCTGGGCTCGAGCAGTACTTC